A single sample gave rise to the 27 T cell receptor beta chains below, sequenced in a study of cytomegalovirus exposure and HLA in healthy donors. Clones were sequenced by immunoSEQ multiplex PCR, and TCRdb holds only the in-frame ones, with some missing. The sample lists 350,000 or so clones; 70% to 90% were seen once. Sequenced material: PBMCs. All receptors derive from a woman between 18 and 29 years old in good health and CMV-seronegative.

The CDR3 DNA is TGTGCCAGCAAATTAGGGACAGGGGTTGAACAGCCCCAGCATTTT. Its protein product is CASKLGTGVEQPQHF. This rearrangement joins TRBV6-5 to TRBJ1-5, with TRBD1 matching 10 bases. This CDR3 is built from 15 residues. Germline V CDR1 and CDR2: MNHEY, SVGAGI. Trimming removed 7 bases from V and 7 bases from J; junction bases left unmatched: 10.

The chain links TRBV2 to TRBJ1-2, with TRBD1 identical over 7 bases. The germline V gene encodes CDR1 SNHLY and CDR2 FYNNEI. With V trimmed by 6 bases and J by 4 bases, 2 bases remained unmatched. The CDR3 length is 12 residues. CDR3 in amino acids: CASSAGGYGYTF. In DNA, the CDR3 is TGTGCCAGCAGCGCAGGGGGCTATGGCTACACCTTC. Using reference TRBV2 and TRBJ1-2 for the parts outside the CDR3, the full variable domain is EPEVTQTPSHQVTQMGQEVILRCVPISNHLYFYWYRQILGQKVEFLVSFYNNEISEKSEIFDDQFSVERPDGSNFTLKIRSTKLEDSAMYFCASSAGGYGYTFGSGTRLTVV.

The chain has TRBV10-3 and TRBJ1-2; 9 nucleotides line up with TRBD1. J gave up 6 bases and V 2 bases, and 1 base lay outside the gene matches. CDR1 is ENHRY and CDR2 is SYGVKD in the germline V gene. There are 13 residues in the CDR3. The CDR3, as DNA: TGTGCCATCAGTGAGCGGACAGGGGATGGCTACACCTTC. This translates into CAISERTGDGYTF.

The chain joins TRBV18 to TRBJ2-7, with D perhaps matching TRBD2 (5 bases). This CDR3 comprises 13 residues. Trimming pared 5 bases from V and 6 bases from J, leaving 14 bases between. CDR1 is KGHSH and CDR2 is LQKENI in the germline V gene. The CDR3 region has the DNA TGTGCCAGCTCATCGAACGAGGGTGGCGAGCAGTACTTC. Translating it yields CASSSNEGGEQYF.

The rearrangement uses TRBV28 and TRBJ2-5; 13 bases are shared with TRBD2. Trimming cost V 8 bases and J 7 bases; bases outside gene matches: 13. This CDR3 comprises 16 residues. Looked up from germline, CDR1 is MDHEN and CDR2 is SYDVKM. CDR3 nucleotides: TGTGCCAGCGGACTAGCGGGAGTCTCCCTCAAAGGGACCCAGTACTTC. It codes for CASGLAGVSLKGTQYF.

The rearrangement links TRBV28 to TRBJ1-2, with TRBD1 as a possible D gene (5 bases). Trimming cost V 9 bases and J 4 bases, with 9 bases left between them. CDR3 length: 11 residues. Germline CDR1 reads MDHEN; CDR2 reads SYDVKM. The CDR3 reads CASLTVYGYTF. In nucleotides, the CDR3 is TGTGCCAGTTTGACAGTCTATGGCTACACCTTC.

On this clone itself: This clone may be a read error of a much larger clone one base away. This chain connects TRBV14 to TRBJ2-7; a possible D gene is TRBD1 (5 bases). Trimming cost V 3 bases and J 2 bases, with 5 bases left between them. CDR1 and CDR2 (germline): SGHDN, FVKESK. CDR3 length equals 12 residues. CDR3: CASSQTAYEQYF. CDR3 DNA sequence: TGTGCCAGCAGCCAGACAGCCTACGAGCAGTACTTC. Looking up the rest from reference TRBV14 and TRBJ2-7 gives the full variable domain: EAGVTQFPSHSVIEKGQTVTLRCDPISGHDNLYWYRRVMGKEIKFLLHFVKESKQDESGMPNNRFLAERTGGTYSTLKVQPAELEDSGVYFCASSQTAYEQYFGPGTRLTVT.

The chain employs TRBV2 and TRBJ2-7; the match to TRBD1 covers 7 bases. Germline CDR1 SNHLY, CDR2 FYNNEI. The CDR3 loop spans 12 amino acids. The J segment lost 2 bases and the V segment lost 7 bases, leaving 2 bases of the junction unmatched. In DNA form, the CDR3 reads TGTGCCAGCACCACAGGGGCCTACGAGCAGTACTTC. Its protein product is CASTTGAYEQYF.

The rearrangement uses TRBV7-2 and TRBJ2-1; 7 bases align to TRBD1. The CDR3 covers 14 residues. J gave up 3 bases and V 3 bases, and 2 bases lay outside the gene matches. Germline CDR1 reads SGHTA; CDR2 reads FQGNSA. CDR3 nucleotide sequence: TGTGCCAGCAGCTTTGGACAGGACTACAATGAGCAGTTCTTC. Amino acids: CASSFGQDYNEQFF.

The V gene is TRBV9, the J gene TRBJ2-1, with D tentatively TRBD2 (6 bases). The germline V gene has CDR1 SGDLS and CDR2 YYNGEE. The V gene lost 2 bases and the J gene lost 6 bases, with 15 bases spanning the gap. This CDR3 is 15 amino acids long. Here the CDR3 reads CASSVYGRPINEQFF. The CDR3 DNA is TGTGCCAGCAGCGTTTACGGGAGACCGATCAATGAGCAGTTCTTC.

The chain carries TRBV7-9 and TRBJ1-1; D perhaps matches TRBD1 (5 bases). The CDR3 is 14 amino acids. Germline V gene data show CDR1 as SEHNR and CDR2 as FQNEAQ (reference sequence). The V and J ends lost 1 base and 11 bases respectively, with 17 bases between them. The CDR3 is CASSLVDIHGDAFF. As DNA, the CDR3 is TGTGCCAGCAGCTTAGTGGACATCCATGGCGACGCTTTCTTT.

The chain links TRBV11-3 to TRBJ2-5, with D perhaps TRBD1 (5 bases). The ends were cut back, 0 bases at V and 1 base at J, with 6 bases in the middle. CDR1 is SGHNT, CDR2 YENEEA, per germline. The CDR3 is made up of 14 amino acids. For the CDR3, the DNA is TGTGCCAGCAGCTTAGATGACAGCCAAGAGACCCAGTACTTC. Protein product: CASSLDDSQETQYF. Filled out from reference TRBV11-3 and TRBJ2-5, the complete variable domain reads EAGVVQSPRYKIIEKKQPVAFWCNPISGHNTLYWYLQNLGQGPELLIRYENEEAVDDSQLPKDRFSAERLKGVDSTLKIQPAELGDSAVYLCASSLDDSQETQYFGPGTRLLVL.

The chain combines TRBV28 with TRBJ1-1; 8 nucleotides match TRBD1. From germline, CDR1 is MDHEN and CDR2 SYDVKM. Unmatched junction bases numbered 8, after V lost 6 bases and J lost 5 bases. The CDR3 spans 14 residues. Here the CDR3 reads CASRPGGAQTEAFF. DNA for the CDR3: TGTGCCAGCAGACCAGGGGGCGCACAAACTGAAGCTTTCTTT.

CDR3 protein: CASSYWVGGNTGELFF. The CDR3 nucleotides read TGTGCCAGCAGTTATTGGGTCGGAGGTAACACCGGGGAGCTGTTTTTT. The V call is TRBV6-6, the J call TRBJ2-2; tentatively, D is TRBD2 (5 bases). The V end lost 3 bases, the J end lost 2 bases, and 13 bases lay between the germline ends. The germline V gene has CDR1 MNHNY and CDR2 SVGAGI (reference sequence). The CDR3 has 16 residues.

The chain joins TRBV14 to TRBJ2-7; D call uncertain. Germline values: CDR1 SGHDN, CDR2 FVKESK. The CDR3 sequence is 12 residues long. V was cut by 1 base and J by 7 bases, with 8 bases left in between. The CDR3, as DNA: TGTGCCAGCAGCCAAGTGGTGCGAGAGCAGTACTTC. This encodes CASSQVVREQYF.

The CDR3 DNA sequence: TGTGCCTGGAGGGACCAGGGGACCACTGAAGCTTTCTTT. Its translation is CAWRDQGTTEAFF. V is TRBV30 and J is TRBJ1-1, with a possible D match to TRBD1 (6 bases). V lost 3 bases, J lost 4 bases, and 12 bases lay in between. Per germline, CDR1 GTSNPN and CDR2 SVGIG (reference sequence). The CDR3 consists of 13 residues.

The chain employs TRBV2 and TRBJ2-1; possible D gene TRBD2, 6 bases. Germline V gene data show CDR1 as SNHLY and CDR2 as FYNNEI. This CDR3 comprises 12 residues. V shed 8 bases and J shed 1 base, with 6 bases lying between them. As DNA, the CDR3 is TGTGCCAGCGGGAGGTCCTACAATGAGCAGTTCTTC. The encoded protein is CASGRSYNEQFF.

The chain has TRBV18 and TRBJ2-5; 7 nucleotides agree with TRBD1. The germline CDR1 and CDR2 sequences are KGHSH and LQKENI. The CDR3 has 15 amino acids. With 6 bases clipped from V and 2 bases from J, the junction kept 9 bases outside the gene matches. CDR3 sequence reads: CASSPPGGFQETQYF. The DNA for the CDR3 is TGTGCCAGCTCCCCCCCAGGGGGTTTTCAAGAGACCCAGTACTTC.

The genes are TRBV27 and TRBJ1-5; TRBD1 matches at 9 bases. V dropped 2 bases and J dropped 8; count of bases not matched to a gene: 4. The CDR3 spans 14 residues. Germline V gives CDR1 MNHEY, CDR2 SMNVEV (reference sequence). CDR3 sequence reads: CASSLGQGREPQHF. The DNA of the CDR3 is TGTGCCAGCAGTTTAGGACAGGGGAGGGAGCCCCAGCATTTT.

The chain joins TRBV5-6 to TRBJ2-7; the match to TRBD2 covers 14 bases. V trimming: 4 bases; J trimming: 4 bases; junction bases outside the gene matches: 4. In germline, CDR1 is SGHDT, CDR2 YYEEEE. This CDR3 has 15 amino acids. The CDR3 DNA reads as TGTGCCAGCAGCCGTGGGACTAGCGGGAGTTACGAGCAGTACTTC. Protein: CASSRGTSGSYEQYF.

This clone was recorded only once. J is TRBJ1-1 and V is TRBV5-6; TRBD1 agrees at 8 bases. The CDR3 is 14 residues long. Germline CDR1 reads SGHDT; CDR2 reads YYEEEE. V dropped 5 bases and J dropped 2; count of bases not matched to a gene: 5. As DNA, the CDR3 is TGTGCCAGCAGACTCGGGACAGGAAACACTGAAGCTTTCTTT. It codes for CASRLGTGNTEAFF.

V and J are TRBV14 and TRBJ2-7, with 10 nucleotides matching TRBD2. The trim removed 4 bases at V and 2 bases at J, leaving 5 bases unmatched. Germline V lookup: CDR1 SGHDN, CDR2 FVKESK. The CDR3 is made up of 15 amino acids. CDR3 in DNA: TGTGCCAGCAGCCTGCGGACTAGCGGAGCCTACGAGCAGTACTTC. It codes for CASSLRTSGAYEQYF.

This chain joins TRBV7-9 and TRBJ1-1; D is uncertain. Trimming took off 1 base at V and 3 bases at J, with 15 bases between the two ends. CDR3 length: 16 residues. In germline, CDR1 is SEHNR, CDR2 FQNEAQ (reference sequence). The CDR3 region is CASSLEDPGKDTEAFF. The CDR3 DNA is TGTGCCAGCAGCTTAGAGGACCCGGGGAAGGACACTGAAGCTTTCTTT.

This chain connects TRBV10-1 to TRBJ2-7; 10 nucleotides align to TRBD1. V trimming: 7 bases; J trimming: 5 bases; junction bases outside the gene matches: 8. The CDR3 loop spans 14 amino acids. The germline gives CDR1 WNHNN, CDR2 SYGVQD (reference sequence). The CDR3 spells CASKPGTGVNEQYF. CDR3 coding DNA: TGCGCCAGCAAGCCCGGGACAGGGGTAAACGAGCAGTACTTC.

CDR3 nucleotides: TGTGCCAGCAGTTTTATTGGGACAGCCTACGAGCAGTACTTC. It translates to CASSFIGTAYEQYF. The V and J genes are TRBV28 and TRBJ2-7; 7 bases match TRBD1. This CDR3 contains 14 residues. V was clipped by 3 bases and J by 2 bases; unmatched bases: 4. Per the germline V gene, CDR1 is MDHEN and CDR2 is SYDVKM.

V and J are TRBV19 and TRBJ2-6; 12 bases agree with TRBD1. V lost 1 base and J lost 3; bases outside the gene matches: 1. Looked up from germline, CDR1 is LNHDA and CDR2 is SQIVND (reference sequence). The CDR3 length is 17 residues. Written as DNA, the CDR3 is TGTGCCAGTAGTATAGGGGACAGGGGGCATGGGGCCAACGTCCTGACTTTC. Its translation: CASSIGDRGHGANVLTF.

This chain joins TRBV11-2 and TRBJ1-4; weak D call: TRBD1 (6 bases). The CDR3 sequence is 16 residues long. V was clipped by 2 bases and J by 8 bases, with 18 bases between them. Germline-derived CDR1 and CDR2 are SGHAT and FQNNGV. CDR3 sequence: CASSLRRLQGKEKLFF. The CDR3 region has the DNA TGTGCCAGCAGCTTACGCCGCCTGCAGGGGAAGGAAAAACTGTTTTTT.